This TCR beta chain was sequenced during a study of identical twins. As for this clonotype: What it recognizes is unknown.

The junction had 7 bases not matched to a gene; V was cut back by 4 bases and J by 2 bases. The CDR3 has 15 residues. Broader study findings: Zero-insertion results could be subject to partial confounding by invariant MAIT and iNKT cells. It was out-of-frame TCR alpha sharing in monozygotic twins that models underestimated. Whereas memory repertoires showed no such difference, abundant cord blood beta clonotypes carried fewer insertions.

Via MiXCR, TCRdb re-called the 5' RACE reads, giving one row per CDR3 protein. The table lists around 530,000 distinct CDR3 sequences, about 15% of them singletons. This sample was also put to use in a study of yellow fever vaccine responses in identical twins. That investigation notes: Reported findings indicate that twins' vaccine T cell responses seemed partially convergent, partially personalized.

The origin of this receptor is a woman younger than 30 in good health. Material for sequencing was CD4+ T cells sorted from blood. The chain carries TRBV12-3 or TRBV12-4 and TRBJ1-2, with 7 bases lining up with TRBD1. For the CDR3, the DNA is TGTGCCAGCAGTTCCATGACAGGGAGAAACTATGGCTACACCTTC. This encodes CASSSMTGRNYGYTF.